The 20 T cell receptor beta chains below all came from one sample that was sequenced in a study of control samples from healthy donors and cancer patients. The table came from immunoSEQ multiplex PCR; TCRdb's copy has only in-frame clones and leaves some out. The sample consists of 65,000 to 90,000 clones, 87% of them appearing once. The sequenced material came from blood. These receptors originate from a man aged 45-65 years in good health.

The gene calls are TRBV5-6 and TRBJ2-5; D is ambiguous. CDR3 length: 12 residues. The germline CDR1 and CDR2 sequences are SGHDT and YYEEEE. Trimming shortened V by 1 base and J by 4 bases, and 5 bases separated the two germline ends. DNA for the CDR3: TGTGCCAGCAGCTTGCTCCGAGAGACCCAGTACTTC. The encoded protein is CASSLLRETQYF.

V usage is TRBV29-1 and J usage is TRBJ1-5, with unresolved D. V was shortened by 1 base and J by 3 bases, with 10 bases between the two germline ends. Germline values: CDR1 SQVTM, CDR2 ANQGSEA. The CDR3 sequence is 14 residues long. The CDR3 here is CSVEVEGANQPQHF. The CDR3 DNA is TGCAGCGTTGAAGTGGAGGGAGCCAATCAGCCCCAGCATTTT.

The gene calls are TRBV6-6 and TRBJ2-3; D uncertain. From germline, CDR1 is MNHNY and CDR2 SVGAGI (reference sequence). The CDR3 has 12 amino acids. V was clipped by 8 bases and J by 1 base, with 7 bases between them. The CDR3 loop is CASFRGTDTQYF. CDR3 nucleotides: TGTGCCAGCTTCCGGGGCACAGATACGCAGTATTTT.

This sequence joins TRBV6-5 and TRBJ2-7, with 8 nucleotides matching TRBD1. J gave up 4 bases and V 0 bases, and 5 bases lay outside the gene matches. Germline V lookup: CDR1 MNHEY, CDR2 SVGAGI. The CDR3 totals 15 residues. The CDR3, as DNA: TGTGCCAGCAGTTACTCGGGGACAGGCCAGTACGAGCAGTACTTC. Translated: CASSYSGTGQYEQYF.

This clone came up a few times. The rearrangement joins TRBV4-2 to TRBJ2-7; 7 bases are a match to TRBD1. Trimming removed 1 base from V and 6 bases from J; junction bases left unmatched: 6. Germline V lookup: CDR1 LGHNA, CDR2 YNFKEQ. The CDR3 loop spans 14 amino acids. The CDR3 DNA follows: TGTGCCAGCAGCCAAGTAACACCAGGGGGCGAGCAGTACTTC. It is translated as CASSQVTPGGEQYF.

CDR3 amino acids: CASSPPGPLAGVYNEQFF. As DNA, the CDR3 is TGTGCCAGCAGCCCGCCGGGGCCACTAGCGGGAGTTTACAATGAGCAGTTCTTC. The V call is TRBV11-2, the J call TRBJ2-1; 11 nucleotides align to TRBD2. Germline V CDR1 and CDR2: SGHAT, FQNNGV. The CDR3 is made up of 18 amino acids. V dropped 5 bases and J dropped 4; count of bases not matched to a gene: 13.

The rearrangement joins TRBV27 to TRBJ1-5, with unresolved D. The ends were cut back, 0 bases at V and 3 bases at J, with 3 bases in the middle. Germline V gives CDR1 MNHEY, CDR2 SMNVEV (reference sequence). The CDR3 covers 13 residues. The CDR3 protein is CASSLSANQPQHF. CDR3 DNA sequence: TGTGCCAGCAGTTTATCGGCCAATCAGCCCCAGCATTTT.

V gene TRBV3-1 (or the pseudogene TRBV3-2) combines with J gene TRBJ1-1; D gene uncertain. Germline CDR1 LGHDT, CDR2 YNNKEL (reference sequence). V was cut by 4 bases and J by 4 bases, with 13 bases left in between. CDR3 length: 14 amino acids. The CDR3: CASSPRRDFTEAFF. In DNA, the CDR3 is TGTGCCAGCAGCCCCCGCCGGGATTTCACTGAAGCTTTCTTT.

The sample holds one count of this clone. CDR3 protein: CASRGTVNEKLFF. The CDR3, as DNA: TGCGCCAGCAGGGGTACAGTAAATGAAAAACTGTTTTTT. This chain uses TRBV5-1 with TRBJ1-4; D unresolved. Germline V gene sequence: CDR1 SGHRS, CDR2 YFSETQ. The CDR3 consists of 13 residues. V was pared by 5 bases and J by 5 bases, with 10 bases between.

V and J are TRBV9 and TRBJ1-3; no clear D. The CDR3 has 16 amino acids. Trimming cost V 4 bases and J 7 bases, with 21 bases left between them. The germline CDR1 and CDR2 sequences are SGDLS and YYNGEE. This CDR3 reads CASSSRLDGDRNTIYF. In nucleotides, the CDR3 is TGTGCCAGCAGCTCCCGACTCGACGGCGACCGCAACACCATATATTTT.

The genes are TRBV4-3 and TRBJ2-5; no firm D call. CDR1 and CDR2 from the germline V gene are LGHNA and YSLEER. The CDR3 loop spans 16 amino acids. The V end lost 1 base, the J end lost 7 bases, and 19 bases lay between the germline ends. The CDR3 loop reads CASSQVLELAYGTQYF. In DNA, the CDR3 is TGCGCCAGCAGCCAAGTATTGGAACTGGCATACGGGACCCAGTACTTC.

This clone has a single count. The chain links TRBV24-1 to TRBJ2-2, with D maybe TRBD1 (6 bases). V gave up 12 bases and J gave up 5 bases, with 18 bases separating them. CDR3 length equals 14 residues. The germline V gene has CDR1 KGHDR and CDR2 SFDVKD. The CDR3 coding sequence is TGTGCCTCTCGGGACCAGAGGGGGACCGGGGAGCTGTTTTTT. This sequence encodes CASRDQRGTGELFF.

DNA for the CDR3: TGTGCCTGGAGTGTACTCGGAGGGGGCGTATCCCTCCACTTT. It translates to CAWSVLGGGVSLHF. The chain recombines TRBV30 with TRBJ1-6; 7 bases are shared with TRBD1. CDR3 size: 14 residues. Germline trimming cut 0 bases from V and 14 bases from J; bases unmatched to any gene: 10. Germline V lookup: CDR1 GTSNPN, CDR2 SVGIG (reference sequence).

As DNA, the CDR3 is TGTGCCAGCAGCTACGGGACAGGAGTCTATAGCAATCAGCCCCAGCATTTT. It yields the protein CASSYGTGVYSNQPQHF. V gene TRBV5-6 combines with J gene TRBJ1-5; 8 bases line up with TRBD1. The CDR3 spans 17 residues. The trim removed 3 bases at V and 0 bases at J, leaving 8 bases unmatched. The germline gives CDR1 SGHDT, CDR2 YYEEEE. Combining the CDR3 with reference TRBV5-6 and TRBJ1-5 gives the whole variable domain DAGVTQSPTHLIKTRGQQVTLRCSPKSGHDTVSWYQQALGQGPQFIFQYYEEEERQRGNFPDRFSGHQFPNYSSELNVNALLLGDSALYLCASSYGTGVYSNQPQHFGDGTRLSIL.

CDR3 protein: CAWRKGGSYEQYF. The CDR3, as DNA: TGTGCCTGGAGAAAGGGAGGCTCGTACGAGCAGTACTTC. This chain joins TRBV30 and TRBJ2-7; perhaps TRBD2 as D (6 bases). The V gene's germline CDR1 is GTSNPN and CDR2 SVGIG (reference sequence). This CDR3 has 13 amino acids. V was clipped by 3 bases and J by 4 bases, with 13 bases between them. Drawing the rest from reference TRBV30 and TRBJ2-7, the complete variable domain is SQTIHQWPATLVQPVGSPLSLECTVEGTSNPNLYWYRQAAGRGLQLLFYSVGIGQISSEVPQNLSASRPQDRQFILSSKKLLLSDSGFYLCAWRKGGSYEQYFGPGTRLTVT.

As DNA, the CDR3 is TGTGCCTGGAGTGTACAAGGGAACACTGAAGCTTTCTTT. This encodes CAWSVQGNTEAFF. The chain recombines TRBV30 with TRBJ1-1; D is ambiguous. This CDR3 is built from 13 residues. Trimming pared 0 bases from V and 1 base from J, leaving 6 bases between. CDR1 is GTSNPN, CDR2 SVGIG, per germline (reference sequence).

The rearrangement links TRBV18 to TRBJ2-7; D ambiguous. Germline CDR1 KGHSH, CDR2 LQKENI. Between the trimmed V and J ends, which lost 1 base and 5 bases, there was a span of 9 bases. The CDR3 totals 13 residues. CDR3 sequence: CASSPRGVDEQYF. CDR3 nucleotide sequence: TGTGCCAGCTCACCACGGGGTGTCGACGAGCAGTACTTC.

This clone was found a few times. This chain links TRBV6-5 with TRBJ1-2; D remains ambiguous. Germline values: CDR1 MNHEY, CDR2 SVGAGI. CDR3 length equals 14 residues. Between the trimmed V and J ends, which lost 0 bases and 8 bases, there was a span of 13 bases. The CDR3, as DNA: TGTGCCAGCAGTTACTCGTTCCCACTCGGGGGCTACACCTTC. As protein: CASSYSFPLGGYTF.

V is TRBV9 and J is TRBJ2-7; weak D call: TRBD2 (5 bases). In germline, CDR1 is SGDLS, CDR2 YYNGEE. The CDR3 is 14 amino acids. The ends were cut back, 1 base at V and 0 bases at J, with 8 bases in the middle. The CDR3 coding sequence is TGTGCCAGCAGCGTACGTAGCGACTCCTACGAGCAGTACTTC. This codes for CASSVRSDSYEQYF.

This chain connects TRBV18 to TRBJ1-3; unclear D gene. CDR1 and CDR2 (germline): KGHSH, LQKENI. The CDR3 is 12 residues long. Deletions cut 0 bases from V and 4 bases from J, with 1 base between. The CDR3 DNA reads TGTGCCAGCTCACCACCCGGAAACACCATATATTTT. Its protein is CASSPPGNTIYF. The entire variable domain, with the rest obtained from reference TRBV18 and TRBJ1-3, is as follows: NAGVMQNPRHLVRRRGQEARLRCSPMKGHSHVYWYRQLPEEGLKFMVYLQKENIIDESGMPKERFSAEFPKEGPSILRIQQVVRGDSAAYFCASSPPGNTIYFGEGSWLTVV.